The count of the clone carrying this T cell receptor (beta chain) is one. Trimming cost V 1 base and J 3 bases, with 9 bases left between them. Germline CDR1 is MNHEY and CDR2 is SMNVEV (reference sequence). The CDR3 spans 14 residues. This sample is drawn from a study of blood T cell repertoires in COVID-19. Study-level background: Acute and convalescent COVID-19 specimens originated in the United States, Italy and Spain. The analysed material was cDNA or gDNA that came from T cells, B-cell-depleted T cells, or PBMCs.

Original data processing: The authors estimated nucleated cell counts from reference gene primer amplification. Clones were sequenced by immunoSEQ multiplex PCR, and TCRdb holds only the in-frame ones, with some missing. The V and J calls and clone size come from that table; D and trimming were worked out from the DNA. The sample has about 100,000 clones; about 85% are singletons. The sequence came from a man between 60 and 75 years old with acute or convalescent COVID-19. The chain joins TRBV27 to TRBJ2-5; D is possibly TRBD1 (5 bases). The material sequenced was peripheral blood. CDR3: CASSLLGREETQYF. DNA for the CDR3: TGTGCCAGCAGTTTATTGGGCAGGGAAGAGACCCAGTACTTC.